The present T cell receptor (beta chain) was sequenced within a study of radiation and T cells in renal cell carcinoma. V was pared by 1 base and J by 7 bases, with 14 bases of the junction left unmatched. This CDR3 region has 17 residues. Germline V gene lookup returns CDR1 SGHKS and CDR2 YYEKEE (reference sequence). Time point: blood 2 weeks post-SBRT. This sample's treatment: 15 Gy SBRT to primary tumor, nephrectomy 4 weeks later. Serial blood draws occurred at baseline and 2 and 4 weeks post-SBRT. The patient's renal cell carcinoma had clear cell pathology. This table comes from immunoSEQ multiplex PCR, and its TCRdb copy is limited to in-frame clones, with some not included. The sample shows roughly 150,000 clones, about nine tenths of them seen only once.

Material: blood, obtained from a patient whose treatment included radiotherapy and nephrectomy. The source of this sequence is a woman in her 50s with renal cell carcinoma. The chain has TRBV5-5 and TRBJ2-7; TRBD2 aligns across 10 bases. CDR3 protein: CASSLRSGGASGREQYF. Here the CDR3 DNA reads TGTGCCAGCAGCTTGAGAAGCGGGGGGGCCTCAGGACGGGAGCAGTACTTC.